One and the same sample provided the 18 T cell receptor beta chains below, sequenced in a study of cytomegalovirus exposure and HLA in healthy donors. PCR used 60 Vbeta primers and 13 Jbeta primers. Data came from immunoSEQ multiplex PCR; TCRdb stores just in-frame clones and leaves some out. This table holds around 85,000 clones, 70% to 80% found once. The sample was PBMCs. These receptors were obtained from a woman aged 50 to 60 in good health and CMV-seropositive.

Here the CDR3 DNA reads TGTGCCAGCAGCTTTTTCGGACAGGGAACCTATGGCTACACCTTC. This sequence encodes CASSFFGQGTYGYTF. This chain uses TRBV7-2 with TRBJ1-2; TRBD1 matches at 8 bases. This CDR3 region has 15 residues. With V trimmed by 3 bases and J by 4 bases, 7 bases remained unmatched. CDR1 is SGHTA, CDR2 FQGNSA, per germline. The full variable domain, rest sourced from reference TRBV7-2 and TRBJ1-2, is GAGVSQSPSNKVTEKGKDVELRCDPISGHTALYWYRQSLGQGLEFLIYFQGNSAPDKSGLPSDRFSAERTGGSVSTLTIQRTQQEDSAVYLCASSFFGQGTYGYTFGSGTRLTVV.

CDR3 nucleotides: TGTGCCAGCAGCACGGGACTGTACCCTAGCACAGATACGCAGTATTTT. Its translation: CASSTGLYPSTDTQYF. This sequence joins TRBV5-4 and TRBJ2-3, with D maybe TRBD2 (6 bases). The length of the CDR3 is 16 residues. Germline V gene lookup returns CDR1 SGHNT and CDR2 YYREEE (reference sequence). V gave up 4 bases and J gave up 0 bases, with 15 bases separating them.

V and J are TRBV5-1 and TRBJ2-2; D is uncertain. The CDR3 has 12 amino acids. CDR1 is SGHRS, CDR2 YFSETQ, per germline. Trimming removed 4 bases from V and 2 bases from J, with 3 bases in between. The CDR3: CASSQNTGELFF. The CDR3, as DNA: TGCGCCAGCAGCCAAAACACCGGGGAGCTGTTTTTT.

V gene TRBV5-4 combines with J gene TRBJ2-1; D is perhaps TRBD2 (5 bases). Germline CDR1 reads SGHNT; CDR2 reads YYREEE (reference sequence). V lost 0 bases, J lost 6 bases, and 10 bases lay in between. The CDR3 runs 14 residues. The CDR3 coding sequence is TGTGCCAGCAGCTTGGATCAGCGGTCCAATGAGCAGTTCTTC. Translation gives CASSLDQRSNEQFF.

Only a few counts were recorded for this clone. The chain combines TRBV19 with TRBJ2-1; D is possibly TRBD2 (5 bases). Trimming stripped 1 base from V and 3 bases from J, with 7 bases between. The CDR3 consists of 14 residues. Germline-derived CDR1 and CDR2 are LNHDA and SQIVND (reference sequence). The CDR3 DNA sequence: TGTGCCAGTAGTATAGGACTACGCTACAATGAGCAGTTCTTC. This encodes CASSIGLRYNEQFF.

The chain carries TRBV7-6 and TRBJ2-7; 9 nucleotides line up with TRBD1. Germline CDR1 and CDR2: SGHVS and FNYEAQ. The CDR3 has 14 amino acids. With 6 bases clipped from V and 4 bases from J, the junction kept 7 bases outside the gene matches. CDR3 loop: CASRPTGGHYEQYF. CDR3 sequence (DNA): TGTGCCAGCAGACCGACAGGGGGTCATTACGAGCAGTACTTC.

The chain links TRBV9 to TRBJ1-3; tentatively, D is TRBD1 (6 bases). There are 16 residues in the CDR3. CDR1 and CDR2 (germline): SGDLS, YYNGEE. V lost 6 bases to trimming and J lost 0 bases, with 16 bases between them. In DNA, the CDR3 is TGTGCCAGCACTTTAGGGGGGGGAAACTCTGGAAACACCATATATTTT. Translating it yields CASTLGGGNSGNTIYF.

The CDR3 nucleotides are TGTGCCAGCAGTGAAGGGTCGCGGAGAGGGAAACTGTTTTTT. As protein: CASSEGSRRGKLFF. J is TRBJ1-4 and V is TRBV2; the D is unclear. Germline V lookup: CDR1 SNHLY, CDR2 FYNNEI. With 1 base removed from V and 11 bases from J, the gap between germline ends came to 14 bases. The CDR3 has 14 residues.

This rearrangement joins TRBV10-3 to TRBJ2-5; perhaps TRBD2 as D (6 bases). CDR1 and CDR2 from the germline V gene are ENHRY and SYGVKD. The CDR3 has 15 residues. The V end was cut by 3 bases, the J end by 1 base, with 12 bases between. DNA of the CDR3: TGTGCCATCAGTGAAGTTCGGGGGTCCCAAGAGACCCAGTACTTC. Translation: CAISEVRGSQETQYF.

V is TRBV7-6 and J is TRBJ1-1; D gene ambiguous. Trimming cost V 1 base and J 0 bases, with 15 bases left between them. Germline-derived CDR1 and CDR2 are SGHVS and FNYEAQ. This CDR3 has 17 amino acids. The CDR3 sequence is CASSLDRVGSMNTEAFF. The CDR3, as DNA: TGTGCCAGCAGCTTAGACCGGGTCGGATCGATGAACACTGAAGCTTTCTTT.

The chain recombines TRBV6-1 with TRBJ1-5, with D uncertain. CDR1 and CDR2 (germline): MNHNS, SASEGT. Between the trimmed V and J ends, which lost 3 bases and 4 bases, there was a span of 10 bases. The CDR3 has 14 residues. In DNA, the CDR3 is TGTGCCAGCAGTGAGGGGAGGGAAAATCAGCCCCAGCATTTT. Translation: CASSEGRENQPQHF.

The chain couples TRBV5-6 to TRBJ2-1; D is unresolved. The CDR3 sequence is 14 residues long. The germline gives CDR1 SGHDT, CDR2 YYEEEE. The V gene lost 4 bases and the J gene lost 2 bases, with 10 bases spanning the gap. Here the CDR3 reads CASSPPVAYNEQFF. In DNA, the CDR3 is TGTGCCAGCAGCCCCCCGGTGGCCTACAATGAGCAGTTCTTC.

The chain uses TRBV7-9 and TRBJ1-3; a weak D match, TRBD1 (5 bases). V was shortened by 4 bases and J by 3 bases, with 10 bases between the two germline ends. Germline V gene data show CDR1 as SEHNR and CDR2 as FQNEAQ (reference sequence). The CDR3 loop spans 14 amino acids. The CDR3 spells CASSSQGGGNTIYF. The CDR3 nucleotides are TGTGCCAGCAGCTCGCAGGGAGGTGGAAACACCATATATTTT. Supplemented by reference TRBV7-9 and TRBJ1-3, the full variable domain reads DTGVSQNPRHKITKRGQNVTFRCDPISEHNRLYWYRQTLGQGPEFLTYFQNEAQLEKSRLLSDRFSAERPKGSFSTLEIQRTEQGDSAMYLCASSSQGGGNTIYFGEGSWLTVV.

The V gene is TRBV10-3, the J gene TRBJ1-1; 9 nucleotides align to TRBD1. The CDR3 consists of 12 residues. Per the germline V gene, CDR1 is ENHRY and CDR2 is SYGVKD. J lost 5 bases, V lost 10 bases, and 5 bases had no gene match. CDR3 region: CASGQGPTEAFF. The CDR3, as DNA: TGTGCCAGTGGACAGGGGCCAACTGAAGCTTTCTTT.

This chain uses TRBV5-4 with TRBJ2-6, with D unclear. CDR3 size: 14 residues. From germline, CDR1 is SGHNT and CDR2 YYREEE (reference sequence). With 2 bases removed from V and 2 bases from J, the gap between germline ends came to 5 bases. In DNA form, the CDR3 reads TGTGCCAGCAGCTTAAACACTGGGGCCAACGTCCTGACTTTC. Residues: CASSLNTGANVLTF.

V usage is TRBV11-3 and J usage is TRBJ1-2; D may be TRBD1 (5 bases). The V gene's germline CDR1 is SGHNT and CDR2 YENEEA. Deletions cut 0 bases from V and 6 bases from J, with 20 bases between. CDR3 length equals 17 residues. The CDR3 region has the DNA TGTGCCAGCAGCTTAGATGGGGCGGCCGGCTCCTTGAATGGCTACACCTTC. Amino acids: CASSLDGAAGSLNGYTF.

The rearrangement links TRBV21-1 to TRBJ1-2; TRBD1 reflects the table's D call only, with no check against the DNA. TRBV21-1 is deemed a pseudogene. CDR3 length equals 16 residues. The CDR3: CASSNLLDRERYGYTF. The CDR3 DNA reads TGTGCCAGCAGCAACCTCCTCGACAGGGAAAGGTATGGCTACACCTTC.

The CDR3 nucleotides read TGTGCCAGCAGCTCTAGCGGGAGGGCCGTTTTGGAGCAGTTCTTC. Translated, it gives CASSSSGRAVLEQFF. The chain combines TRBV2 with TRBJ2-1; 12 bases line up with TRBD2. V lost 6 bases to trimming and J lost 10 bases; unmatched junction nucleotides: 10. The CDR3 is 15 amino acids. CDR1 is SNHLY, CDR2 FYNNEI, per germline.